The present T cell receptor beta chain was sequenced within a study of T cell responses to AZD1222 COVID-19 vaccine. This table comes from immunoSEQ multiplex PCR, and its TCRdb copy is limited to in-frame clones, with some not included. The sample includes approximately 120,000 clones, about nine tenths of them seen just once. Broader study findings: Repertoires were collected only later (after the peak T cell response had occurred). Only a handful of AZD1222 recipients tested seropositive at baseline.

Germline lookup yields CDR1 SNHLY and CDR2 FYNNEI. After removal of 7 bases from V and 7 bases from J, the junction contained 16 bases not matched to a gene. The length of the CDR3 is 16 residues. Of note for this clone: The antigen is undetermined.

The sequence derives from an adult in good health. The rearrangement links TRBV2 to TRBJ2-3, with TRBD2 matching over 8 bases. Sequencing used peripheral blood, obtained on day 0 of AZD1222 vaccination. The CDR3 region has the DNA TGTGCCAGCATTGACCTTGAGCGGGGGCCCGGGAATACGCAGTATTTT. This sequence encodes CASIDLERGPGNTQYF.